Below are 24 T cell receptor beta chains sequenced from a single sample in a study of vaccination and CD4 T cells after COVID-19. The antigens for these receptors are not known. Treatment defined: roughly 10-day PBMC culture with coronavirus spike peptide pools or control peptides (ViraFEST assay). Cultured CD4+ T-cell DNA underwent Oncomine TCR Beta short-read sequencing. TCRdb reprocessed the PCR reads with MiXCR, giving one entry per CDR3 protein. The sample contains 15,000 to 20,000 distinct CDR3 sequences, more than 70% of which appear only once. This specimen was CD4+ T cells from blood, cultured in vitro, taken after SARS-CoV-2 vaccination. These receptors all stem from a human donor who received a COVID-19 vaccine.

This chain joins TRBV5-1 and TRBJ2-2; 9 bases match TRBD1. The CDR3 length is 16 residues. Germline assignment: CDR1 SGHRS and CDR2 YFSETQ. J lost 5 bases, V lost 0 bases, and 5 bases had no gene match. CDR3 residues: CASSLADRGNTGELFF. CDR3 bases: TGCGCCAGCAGCTTGGCGGACAGGGGTAATACCGGGGAGCTGTTTTTT.

The chain employs TRBV20-1 and TRBJ1-5; 10 nucleotides align to TRBD1. The junction had 10 bases not matched to a gene; V was cut back by 4 bases and J by 1 base. Germline values: CDR1 DFQATT, CDR2 SNEGSKA (reference sequence). The CDR3 is made up of 17 amino acids. The CDR3 reads CSATRTGGFGSNQPQHF. In DNA form, the CDR3 reads TGCAGTGCTACCCGGACAGGGGGTTTTGGGAGCAATCAGCCCCAGCATTTT.

This chain connects TRBV6-2 or TRBV6-3 to TRBJ2-7; D unresolved. The CDR3 spans 16 residues. In germline, CDR1 is MNHEY, CDR2 SVGEGT. Trimming shortened V by 5 bases and J by 0 bases, and 17 bases separated the two germline ends. CDR3 coding DNA: TGTGCCAGCAGTAAACCCACCTCCCATTACTCCTACGAGCAGTACTTC. Its translation: CASSKPTSHYSYEQYF.

This chain uses TRBV19 with TRBJ1-5; 9 bases are shared with TRBD1. The CDR3 consists of 14 residues. V was clipped by 1 base and J by 6 bases; unmatched bases: 1. Germline V CDR1 and CDR2: LNHDA, SQIVND (reference sequence). The CDR3 here is CASSIGQGGQPQHF. Written as DNA, the CDR3 is TGTGCCAGTAGTATAGGACAGGGGGGTCAGCCCCAGCATTTT.

V usage is TRBV12-3 or TRBV12-4 and J usage is TRBJ2-5; the D gene could be TRBD1 or TRBD2 (5 bases each). V was pared by 6 bases and J by 5 bases, with 13 bases between. The CDR3 has 13 residues. The CDR3, as DNA: TGTGCCAGCAGCAGGGACCGCCGGGAGACCCAGTACTTC. As protein: CASSRDRRETQYF.

The chain employs TRBV12-3 or TRBV12-4 and TRBJ2-1; 8 bases fit TRBD2. V dropped 2 bases and J dropped 4; count of bases not matched to a gene: 7. The CDR3 is 16 residues long. CDR3 residues: CASSLPGGRLYNEQFF. CDR3 nucleotide sequence: TGTGCCAGCAGTTTACCGGGAGGGAGATTGTACAATGAGCAGTTCTTC.

The rearrangement uses TRBV15 and TRBJ1-5; no clear D gene. Trimming shortened V by 1 base and J by 3 bases, and 1 base separated the two germline ends. CDR1 is LNHNV, CDR2 YYDKDF, per germline (reference sequence). The CDR3 runs to 12 residues. CDR3 bases: TGTGCCACCAGCAGAGTCAATCAGCCCCAGCATTTT. Translated: CATSRVNQPQHF.

The V call is TRBV15, the J call TRBJ2-5; 9 bases are a match to TRBD1. This CDR3 is built from 13 residues. V lost 4 bases to trimming and J lost 5 bases; unmatched junction nucleotides: 2. CDR1 and CDR2 (germline): LNHNV, YYDKDF (reference sequence). CDR3 in amino acids: CATSNRGLETQYF. The CDR3 DNA reads TGTGCCACCAGCAACAGGGGGCTGGAGACCCAGTACTTC.

The chain joins TRBV6-1 to TRBJ2-3; the match to TRBD2 covers 9 bases. The junction had 7 bases not matched to a gene; V was cut back by 0 bases and J by 3 bases. From germline, CDR1 is MNHNS and CDR2 SASEGT. CDR3 length: 17 amino acids. The DNA for the CDR3 is TGTGCCAGCAGTGAAGCGCTTCCAGCGGGGGGAACAGATACGCAGTATTTT. Encoded protein: CASSEALPAGGTDTQYF.

The chain carries TRBV19 and TRBJ1-5, with unresolved D. The CDR3 length is 13 residues. Deletions cut 1 base from V and 4 bases from J, with 5 bases between. Germline CDR1 LNHDA, CDR2 SQIVND (reference sequence). CDR3 sequence (DNA): TGTGCCAGTAGTATAGTTGATAATCAGCCCCAGCATTTT. Translated: CASSIVDNQPQHF.

The chain employs TRBV19 and TRBJ1-4, with D possibly TRBD1 on 5 matching bases. The V end lost 5 bases, the J end lost 7 bases, and 17 bases lay between the germline ends. The CDR3 has 15 amino acids. Germline V gene sequence: CDR1 LNHDA, CDR2 SQIVND (reference sequence). The CDR3 is CASSLTGTIGEKLFF. CDR3 in DNA: TGTGCCAGTAGTTTAACCGGGACTATCGGTGAAAAACTGTTTTTT.

This clonotype was counted a few times. CDR3 sequence reads: CSASRGPLNTEAFF. The DNA of the CDR3 is TGCAGTGCCTCGCGGGGACCGTTGAACACTGAAGCTTTCTTT. This chain connects TRBV20-1 to TRBJ1-1; weak D call: TRBD1 (5 bases). CDR3 size: 14 residues. Trimming took 6 bases from V and 0 from J, leaving 14 bases between them. The germline V gene has CDR1 DFQATT and CDR2 SNEGSKA (reference sequence).

This clonotype was found once. The chain couples TRBV20-1 to TRBJ1-1, with D unclear. This CDR3 is built from 12 residues. Germline V gives CDR1 DFQATT, CDR2 SNEGSKA (reference sequence). The germline V and J ends were trimmed by 1 base and 5 bases, with 8 bases remaining between them. The CDR3 nucleotides are TGCAGTGCTAGAGTTGGATGGACTGAAGCTTTCTTT. Its translation is CSARVGWTEAFF.

Written as DNA, the CDR3 is TGTGCCAGCAGCTTACAGGGAACCGGGGAGCTGTTTTTT. Translated, it gives CASSLQGTGELFF. The chain joins TRBV7-3 to TRBJ2-2; tentatively, D is TRBD1 (5 bases). Germline V CDR1 and CDR2: SGHTA, FQGTGA. Deletions cut 2 bases from V and 5 bases from J, with 6 bases between. This CDR3 is 13 amino acids long.

The gene calls are TRBV20-1 and TRBJ1-4; D uncertain. CDR1 DFQATT and CDR2 SNEGSKA come from the germline V gene (reference sequence). CDR3 size: 11 residues. The V end lost 3 bases, the J end lost 7 bases, and 6 bases lay between the germline ends. The DNA for the CDR3 is TGCAGTGCTAGTGTCGGTGAAAAACTGTTTTTT. Translation gives CSASVGEKLFF.

The V and J genes are TRBV9 and TRBJ2-5; D ambiguous. CDR1 is SGDLS and CDR2 is YYNGEE in the germline V gene. V was pared by 3 bases and J by 2 bases, with 5 bases between. The CDR3 runs to 12 residues. The CDR3 here is CASSATQETQYF. The CDR3 DNA reads as TGTGCCAGCAGCGCAACTCAAGAGACCCAGTACTTC.

V and J are TRBV24-1 and TRBJ1-5; D possibly corresponds to TRBD1 (6 bases). Germline V gives CDR1 KGHDR, CDR2 SFDVKD. Between the trimmed V and J ends, which lost 4 bases and 1 base, there was a span of 13 bases. The CDR3 loop spans 16 amino acids. The CDR3 region is CATSDATGYSNQPQHF. The CDR3 DNA reads TGTGCCACCAGTGACGCTACAGGGTACAGCAATCAGCCCCAGCATTTT.

The chain combines TRBV30 with TRBJ2-7, with D maybe TRBD1 (5 bases). The CDR3 is made up of 13 amino acids. The germline V and J ends were trimmed by 1 base and 2 bases, with 9 bases remaining between them. CDR1 GTSNPN and CDR2 SVGIG come from the germline V gene (reference sequence). In DNA form, the CDR3 reads TGTGCCTGGAGTGCGGACATAGCCTACGAGCAGTACTTC. It is translated as CAWSADIAYEQYF.

The chain links TRBV7-2 to TRBJ2-5; the match to TRBD1 covers 7 bases. The ends lost 3 bases at V and 2 bases at J; junction bases unmatched: 9. Germline CDR1 SGHTA, CDR2 FQGNSA. The CDR3 loop spans 16 amino acids. Here the CDR3 reads CASSLDPDRRQETQYF. DNA of the CDR3: TGTGCCAGCAGCTTGGACCCGGACAGGCGTCAAGAGACCCAGTACTTC.

V gene TRBV20-1 combines with J gene TRBJ1-2; D is undetermined. V was clipped by 3 bases and J by 3 bases, with 14 bases between them. Germline V gene lookup returns CDR1 DFQATT and CDR2 SNEGSKA (reference sequence). This CDR3 spans 14 amino acids. This CDR3 reads CSASISRIDYGYTF. CDR3 coding DNA: TGCAGTGCTAGCATAAGTAGAATTGACTATGGCTACACCTTC.

Only a few counts were recorded for this clonotype. The CDR3 DNA reads TGCAGTGCTAGCACTAACAGGGAAGCAGATACGCAGTATTTT. It encodes CSASTNREADTQYF. The rearrangement uses TRBV20-1 and TRBJ2-3; D is perhaps TRBD1 (6 bases). CDR3 length: 14 residues. In germline, CDR1 is DFQATT, CDR2 SNEGSKA (reference sequence). V shed 3 bases and J shed 4 bases, with 14 bases lying between them.

This clonotype has just one count. The genes are TRBV6-1 and TRBJ2-1, with D perhaps TRBD1 (5 bases). The CDR3 extends over 15 amino acids. Per germline, CDR1 MNHNS and CDR2 SASEGT. V was trimmed by 6 bases and J by 0 bases, leaving 12 bases between them. The CDR3: CASSRVRASYNEQFF. CDR3 DNA sequence: TGTGCCAGCAGCCGTGTCAGGGCCTCCTACAATGAGCAGTTCTTC.

The chain employs TRBV19 and TRBJ2-5; TRBD1 matches 10 bases. CDR1 and CDR2 from the germline V gene are LNHDA and SQIVND (reference sequence). The V and J ends lost 5 bases and 2 bases, in that order; junction bases with no gene match: 8. The CDR3 spans 16 residues. The CDR3 coding sequence is TGTGCCAGTAGTGCCCGGGACAGGGGATTTCAAGAGACCCAGTACTTC. It translates to CASSARDRGFQETQYF.

This clonotype was seen a few times. CDR3 bases: TGCAGTGCTAGAAAAGGGACTAGCGGGGGGCCTAGCACAGATACGCAGTATTTT. Translating it yields CSARKGTSGGPSTDTQYF. The V and J genes are TRBV20-1 and TRBJ2-3; TRBD2 agrees at 15 bases. Germline V gene data show CDR1 as DFQATT and CDR2 as SNEGSKA (reference sequence). The CDR3 totals 18 residues. After removal of 2 bases from V and 0 bases from J, the junction contained 6 bases not matched to a gene.